The rows below give T cell receptor beta chains drawn from one sample of a study of blood T cell repertoires in COVID-19. The repertoire was sequenced with immunoSEQ multiplex PCR; TCRdb's copy has only in-frame clones and lacks some. The sample shows some 120,000 clones, 85% of them seen only once. Sequenced input: peripheral blood. These receptors were collected from a woman aged 80 or older with acute or convalescent COVID-19. Each CDR3 is given with its conserved first and last residue. A D gene is named only where the DNA matches it firmly. Part of the rows lack a size; the others show once, few, many or a class for expanded clones.

V gene: TRBV20-1
J gene: TRBJ1-5
D gene: .
clone size: .
CDR3 protein: CSASGSQPQHF
CDR3 DNA: TGCAGTGCTAGTGGGAGTCAGCCCCAGCATTTT

V gene: TRBV19
J gene: TRBJ1-6
D gene: .
clone size: .
CDR3 protein: CASSQPGYNSPLHF
CDR3 DNA: TGTGCCAGTAGCCAACCCGGCTATAATTCACCCCTCCACTTT

V gene: TRBV7-9
J gene: TRBJ1-6
D gene: .
clone size: .
CDR3 protein: CASTRRQDNSPLHF
CDR3 DNA: TGTGCCAGCACCCGGAGGCAGGATAATTCACCCCTCCACTTT

V gene: TRBV9
J gene: TRBJ2-2
D gene: .
clone size: .
CDR3 protein: CASTPRSSRDTGELFF
CDR3 DNA: TGTGCCAGCACCCCTCGCTCTTCTCGGGACACCGGGGAGCTGTTTTTT

V gene: TRBV29-1
J gene: TRBJ2-3
D gene: TRBD2
clone size: .
CDR3 protein: CSVRGDGSTDTQYF
CDR3 DNA: TGCAGCGTTCGGGGGGACGGATCCACAGATACGCAGTATTTT

V gene: TRBV6-2/TRBV6-3
J gene: TRBJ1-1
D gene: TRBD1
clone size: .
CDR3 protein: CASSYSRGTEAFF
CDR3 DNA: TGTGCCAGCAGTTACTCCAGGGGGACTGAAGCTTTCTTT

V gene: TRBV3-1/TRBV3-2
J gene: TRBJ1-2
D gene: .
clone size: .
CDR3 protein: CASSQAGPLTEGYTF
CDR3 DNA: TGTGCCAGCAGCCAGGCAGGGCCCTTAACCGAGGGCTACACCTTC

V gene: TRBV5-5
J gene: TRBJ1-1
D gene: .
clone size: .
CDR3 protein: CASSLDWNTEAFF
CDR3 DNA: TGTGCCAGCAGCCTTGACTGGAACACTGAAGCTTTCTTT

V gene: TRBV6-5
J gene: TRBJ2-7
D gene: .
clone size: few
CDR3 protein: CASSYATGLSEQYF
CDR3 DNA: TGTGCCAGCAGTTATGCGACAGGACTCAGCGAGCAGTACTTC

V gene: TRBV5-1
J gene: TRBJ1-3
D gene: .
clone size: .
CDR3 protein: CASSLDLQGQGHTIYF
CDR3 DNA: TGCGCCAGCAGCTTGGATTTGCAGGGCCAAGGCCACACCATATATTTT

V gene: TRBV28
J gene: TRBJ1-2
D gene: .
clone size: .
CDR3 protein: CASSLITGANYGYTF
CDR3 DNA: TGTGCCAGCAGTTTAATAACGGGGGCTAACTATGGCTACACCTTC

V gene: TRBV11-2
J gene: TRBJ1-2
D gene: .
clone size: .
CDR3 protein: CASSLAGIYGYTF
CDR3 DNA: TGTGCCAGCAGCTTGGCGGGAATCTATGGCTACACCTTC

V gene: TRBV5-1
J gene: TRBJ2-5
D gene: TRBD1
clone size: .
CDR3 protein: CASTTQGAQVTQYF
CDR3 DNA: TGCGCCAGCACGACACAGGGGGCCCAGGTGACCCAGTACTTC

V gene: TRBV4-2
J gene: TRBJ1-4
D gene: .
clone size: .
CDR3 protein: CASSQGAGNEKLFF
CDR3 DNA: TGTGCCAGCAGCCAAGGTGCAGGTAATGAAAAACTGTTTTTT

V gene: TRBV5-1
J gene: TRBJ2-3
D gene: TRBD2
clone size: .
CDR3 protein: CASSLGPWRGGTDTQYF
CDR3 DNA: TGCGCCAGCAGCTTGGGCCCATGGCGGGGGGGCACAGATACGCAGTATTTT

V gene: TRBV3-1/TRBV3-2
J gene: TRBJ1-2
D gene: .
clone size: .
CDR3 protein: CASSFQGTGYGYTF
CDR3 DNA: TGTGCCAGCAGCTTTCAGGGGACGGGCTATGGCTACACCTTC

V gene: TRBV7-8
J gene: TRBJ1-5
D gene: TRBD1
clone size: .
CDR3 protein: CASSQDRGQPQHF
CDR3 DNA: TGTGCCAGCAGCCAAGACAGGGGGCAACCCCAGCATTTT

V gene: TRBV3-1/TRBV3-2
J gene: TRBJ1-4
D gene: .
clone size: .
CDR3 protein: CASSQGLRNEKLFF
CDR3 DNA: TGTGCCAGCAGCCAAGGGCTCCGTAATGAAAAACTGTTTTTT

V gene: TRBV6-6
J gene: TRBJ1-2
D gene: TRBD1
clone size: once
CDR3 protein: CASSYEGAKDYGYTF
CDR3 DNA: TGTGCCAGCAGTTACGAGGGGGCGAAGGACTATGGCTACACCTTC

V gene: TRBV2
J gene: TRBJ1-5
D gene: .
clone size: .
CDR3 protein: CASTDGPLRDQPQHF
CDR3 DNA: TGTGCCAGCACCGACGGCCCCTTACGGGATCAGCCCCAGCATTTT

V gene: TRBV18
J gene: TRBJ1-2
D gene: .
clone size: .
CDR3 protein: CASSPPNRDKANYGYTF
CDR3 DNA: TGTGCCAGCTCACCACCAAACAGGGACAAAGCTAACTATGGCTACACCTTC

V gene: TRBV7-2
J gene: TRBJ2-7
D gene: .
clone size: .
CDR3 protein: CASSLAQGVGQYF
CDR3 DNA: TGTGCCAGCAGCTTAGCACAGGGTGTTGGGCAGTACTTC